In its sample, the clone carrying this T cell receptor beta chain was seen once. V lost 8 bases, J lost 2 bases, and 15 bases lay in between. This CDR3 spans 14 amino acids. CDR1 and CDR2 (germline): SEHNR, FQNEAQ (reference sequence). This sample is part of a study of blood T cell repertoires in COVID-19. Measured with immunoSEQ multiplex PCR; TCRdb has only the in-frame clones, and not every one. This table has about 480,000 clones, more than 75% appearing once. In terms of age and location, participants ranged from roughly 18 to 100 years and lived in about two dozen US areas. This chain links TRBV7-9 with TRBJ1-1, with D tentatively TRBD1 (6 bases). The TCR originated in a woman between 40 and 55 years old who had recovered from COVID-19. The specimen was PBMCs or T cells enriched from blood (not recorded which). The CDR3 nucleotides read TGTGCCAGCCATCATTCGGGACATAACACTGAAGCTTTCTTT. Residues: CASHHSGHNTEAFF. Supplemented by reference TRBV7-9 and TRBJ1-1, the full variable domain reads DTGVSQNPRHKITKRGQNVTFRCDPISEHNRLYWYRQTLGQGPEFLTYFQNEAQLEKSRLLSDRFSAERPKGSFSTLEIQRTEQGDSAMYLCASHHSGHNTEAFFGQGTRLTVV.